The present entry profiles one T cell receptor (beta chain) with its context. Its specificity is unknown. A single heparinised draw of roughly 100 mL on average was taken per donor. The CDR3 sequence is 13 residues long. Per germline, CDR1 SGHAT and CDR2 FQNNGV. The junction had 0 bases not matched to a gene; V was cut back by 3 bases and J by 6 bases. This sample was taken from a study of beta chain features in type 1 diabetes. Study context: Researchers looked at fewer than 120,000,000 sorted cells across all samples. Findings and caveats of the study: Researchers report that Type 1 diabetes patients had moderately but significantly shorter TCRB CDR3s across all four CD4+ subsets.

The entirety of the isolated RNA underwent reverse transcription, so expressed TCRB transcripts were sequenced. Data came from immunoSEQ multiplex PCR; TCRdb stores just in-frame clones and leaves some out. The sample lists 600,000 to 700,000 clones, 13% occurring once. The gene calls are TRBV11-2 and TRBJ2-4; 9 nucleotides align to TRBD1. The sequencing input was naive CD4+ T cells from blood. This clonotype was obtained from a man aged 18-30 years with type 1 diabetes. DNA for the CDR3: TGTGCCAGCAGCTTGGACAGGGGAAACATTCAGTACTTC. It specifies CASSLDRGNIQYF.